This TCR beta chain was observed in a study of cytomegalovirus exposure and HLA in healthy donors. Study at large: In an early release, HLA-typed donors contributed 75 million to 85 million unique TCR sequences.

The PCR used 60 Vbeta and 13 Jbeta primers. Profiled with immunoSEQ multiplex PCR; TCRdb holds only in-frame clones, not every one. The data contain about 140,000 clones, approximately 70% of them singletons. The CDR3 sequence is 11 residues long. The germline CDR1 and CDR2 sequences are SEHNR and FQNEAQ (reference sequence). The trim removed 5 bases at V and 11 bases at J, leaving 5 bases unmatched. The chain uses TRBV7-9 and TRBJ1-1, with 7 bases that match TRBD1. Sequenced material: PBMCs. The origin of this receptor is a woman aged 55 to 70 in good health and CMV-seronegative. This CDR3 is CASSRDRVAFF. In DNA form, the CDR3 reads TGTGCCAGCAGCCGCGACAGGGTTGCTTTCTTT. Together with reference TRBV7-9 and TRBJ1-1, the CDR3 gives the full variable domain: DTGVSQNPRHKITKRGQNVTFRCDPISEHNRLYWYRQTLGQGPEFLTYFQNEAQLEKSRLLSDRFSAERPKGSFSTLEIQRTEQGDSAMYLCASSRDRVAFFGQGTRLTVV.